The T cell receptor beta chain described here comes from a study of blood T cell repertoires in COVID-19. Study-level information: COVID-19 samples from acute and convalescent phases originated in the United States, Italy and Spain.

Under the authors' procedure: Researchers report that nucleated cell counts were estimated from reference gene primer amplification. TCRdb keeps only in-frame clones here, not all; method: immunoSEQ multiplex PCR. V and J calls and clone size are given by that table; D and trimming were obtained from the DNA. The table has 210,000 or so clones, just under 90% seen once; the top ten hold less than 3.5%. Deletions cut 3 bases from V and 0 bases from J, with 12 bases between. The CDR3 contains 16 residues. Germline V gene sequence: CDR1 MNHEY, CDR2 SVGAGI. This clone was counted a single time. The sequenced sample consisted of peripheral blood. This receptor was identified in a man aged 25-40 years with COVID-19, enrolled during active disease. This chain joins TRBV6-5 and TRBJ1-3; the D is unclear. In nucleotides, the CDR3 is TGTGCCAGCAGTTATTCCCTGTTAAACTCTGGAAACACCATATATTTT. It encodes CASSYSLLNSGNTIYF.